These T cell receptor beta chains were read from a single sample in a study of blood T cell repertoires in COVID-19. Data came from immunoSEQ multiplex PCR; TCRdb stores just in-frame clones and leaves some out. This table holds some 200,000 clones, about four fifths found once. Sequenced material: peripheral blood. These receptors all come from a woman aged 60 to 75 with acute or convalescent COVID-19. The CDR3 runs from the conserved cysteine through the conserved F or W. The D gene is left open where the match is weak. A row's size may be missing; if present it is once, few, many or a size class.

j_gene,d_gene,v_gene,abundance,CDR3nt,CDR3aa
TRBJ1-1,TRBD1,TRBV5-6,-,TGTGCCAGCAGCAGCGGGACAGGGAGGGGGAACACTGAAGCTTTCTTT,CASSSGTGRGNTEAFF
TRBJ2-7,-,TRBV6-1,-,TGTGCCAGCAGTGAACAGGGCGTACCCTACGAGCAGTACTTC,CASSEQGVPYEQYF
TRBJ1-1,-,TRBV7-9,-,TGTGCCAGCAGCTTTTGGGGCCCTTTCAACACTGAAGCTTTCTTT,CASSFWGPFNTEAFF
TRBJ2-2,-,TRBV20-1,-,TGCAGTGCTAGTTTTCGAGGGTCCACCGGGGAGCTGTTTTTT,CSASFRGSTGELFF
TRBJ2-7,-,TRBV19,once,TGTGCCAGTAGTATAGAAGAGGGCCTATCCGAGCAGTACTTC,CASSIEEGLSEQYF
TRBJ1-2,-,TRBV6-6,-,TGTGCCAGCAGAAAGACAGACGGTGGCTACACCTTC,CASRKTDGGYTF
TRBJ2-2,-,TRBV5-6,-,TGTGCCAGCAGCTTGTTTCCCGGGGAGAACACCGGGGAGCTGTTTTTT,CASSLFPGENTGELFF
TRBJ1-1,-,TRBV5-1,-,TGCGCCAGCAGCCGCTCCCGGGAGAACACTGAAGCTTTCTTT,CASSRSRENTEAFF
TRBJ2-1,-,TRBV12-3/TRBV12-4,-,TGTGCCAGCAGTTTCATACGGGACAATGAGCAGTTCTTC,CASSFIRDNEQFF
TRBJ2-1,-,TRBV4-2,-,TGTGCCAGCAGCCAACGCGGGGGCTTCTCCTACAATGAGCAGTTCTTC,CASSQRGGFSYNEQFF
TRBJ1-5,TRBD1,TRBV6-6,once,TGTGCCAGCAGTCCGACTTCGACAGGGCTGGGGGGAAGCCTAAATCAGCCCCAGCATTTT,CASSPTSTGLGGSLNQPQHF
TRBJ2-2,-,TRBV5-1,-,TGCGCCAGCAGCTTAGCCGGGGGAGGCACCGGGGAGCTGTTTTTT,CASSLAGGGTGELFF
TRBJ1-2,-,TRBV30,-,TGTGCCTGGAGTGTAGAGGTGTTGGTACGCTTC,CAWSVEVLVRF
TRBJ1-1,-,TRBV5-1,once,TGCGCCAGCAGCTTGGGGGGAGGATGGACGAACACTGAAGCTTTCTTT,CASSLGGGWTNTEAFF
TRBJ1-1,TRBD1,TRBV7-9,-,TGTGCCAGCAGCAAGGGACAGGGGTCCACTGAAGCTTTCTTT,CASSKGQGSTEAFF
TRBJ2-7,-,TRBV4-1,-,TGCGCCAGCAGCCAAGAGACAGCAGAGTCCTACGAGCAGTACTTC,CASSQETAESYEQYF
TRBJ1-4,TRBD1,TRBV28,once,TGTGCCAGCAGAACGACCAGGGGGCTGAATGAAAAACTGTTTTTT,CASRTTRGLNEKLFF
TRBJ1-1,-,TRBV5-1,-,TGCGCCAGCAGCTTGACGACCCCCAGGCTGAACACTGAAGCTTTCTTT,CASSLTTPRLNTEAFF
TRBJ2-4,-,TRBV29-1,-,TGCAGCGTTGAAATTCGAGACATTCAGTACTTC,CSVEIRDIQYF
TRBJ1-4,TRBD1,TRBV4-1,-,TGCGCCAGCAGCCAAGAAGACAGGGGCCTTGCAACTAATGAAAAACTGTTTTTT,CASSQEDRGLATNEKLFF
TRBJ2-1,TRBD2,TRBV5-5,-,TGTGCCAGCAGCTGGGGGGGTCGCTACAATGAGCAGTTCTTC,CASSWGGRYNEQFF
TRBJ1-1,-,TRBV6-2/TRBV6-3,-,TGTGCCAGCAGTTACCGGGGGGGAAGAACGCGACGTTCCAGGGACACTGAAGCTTTCTTT,CASSYRGGRTRRSRDTEAFF
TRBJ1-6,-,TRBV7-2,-,TGTGCCAGCAGCTTAGGAGACAGTCGGTCACCCCTCCACTTT,CASSLGDSRSPLHF
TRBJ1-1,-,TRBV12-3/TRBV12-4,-,TGTGCCAGCAGTTTAAGGGGGTACACTGAAGCTTTCTTT,CASSLRGYTEAFF
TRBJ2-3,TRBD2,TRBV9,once,TGTGCCAGCAGCTACCGCGAGACTAGCGGCTACACAGATACGCAGTATTTT,CASSYRETSGYTDTQYF
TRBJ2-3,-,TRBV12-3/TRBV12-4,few,TGTGCCAGCAGTTTTACGTACGGAGATACGCAGTATTTT,CASSFTYGDTQYF
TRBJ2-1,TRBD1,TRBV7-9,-,TGTGCCAGCAGCTTATACAGGGGCCCCTACAATGAGCAGTTCTTC,CASSLYRGPYNEQFF
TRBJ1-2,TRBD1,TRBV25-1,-,TGTGCCAGCAGCCGGGACAGGTCCTATGGCTACACCTTC,CASSRDRSYGYTF
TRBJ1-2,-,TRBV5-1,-,TGCGCCAGCGGAGACAGTGGCGGCTACACCTTC,CASGDSGGYTF
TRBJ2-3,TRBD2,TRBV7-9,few,TGTGCCAGCAGCTTATCACTAGCGGGGGCAGATACGCAGTATTTT,CASSLSLAGADTQYF
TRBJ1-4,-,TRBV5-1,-,TGCGCCAGCAGCTCGCTCACATCGGTCGGCGGGAATGAAAAACTGTTTTTT,CASSSLTSVGGNEKLFF